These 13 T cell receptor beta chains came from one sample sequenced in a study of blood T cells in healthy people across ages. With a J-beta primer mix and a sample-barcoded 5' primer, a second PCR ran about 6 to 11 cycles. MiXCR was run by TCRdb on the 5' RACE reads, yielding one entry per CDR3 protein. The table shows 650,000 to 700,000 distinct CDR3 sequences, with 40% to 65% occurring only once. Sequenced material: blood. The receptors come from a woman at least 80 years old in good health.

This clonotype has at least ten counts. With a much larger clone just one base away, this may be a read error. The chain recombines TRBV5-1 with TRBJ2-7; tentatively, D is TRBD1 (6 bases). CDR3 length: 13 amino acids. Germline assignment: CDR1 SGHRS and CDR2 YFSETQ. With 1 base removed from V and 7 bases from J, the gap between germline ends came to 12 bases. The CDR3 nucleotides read TGCGCCAGCAGCTTGCAGGGGTACAATGAGCAGTACTTC. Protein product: CASSLQGYNEQYF.

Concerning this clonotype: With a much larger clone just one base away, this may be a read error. The CDR3 nucleotides are TGTGCCAGCAGCGCAAGCGGGAATCGTCGAGAGGCCCAGTACTTC. It is translated as CASSASGNRREAQYF. The rearrangement links TRBV7-2 to TRBJ2-5, with 7 bases that match TRBD2. Germline V gene data show CDR1 as SGHTA and CDR2 as FQGNSA. The CDR3 extends over 15 amino acids.

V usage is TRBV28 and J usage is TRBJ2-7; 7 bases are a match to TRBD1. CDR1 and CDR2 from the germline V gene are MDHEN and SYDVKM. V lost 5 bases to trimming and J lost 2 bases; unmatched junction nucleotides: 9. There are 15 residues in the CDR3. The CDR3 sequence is CASSLTGPYTYEQYF. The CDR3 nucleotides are TGTGCCAGCAGTCTGACAGGGCCTTATACCTACGAGCAGTACTTC.

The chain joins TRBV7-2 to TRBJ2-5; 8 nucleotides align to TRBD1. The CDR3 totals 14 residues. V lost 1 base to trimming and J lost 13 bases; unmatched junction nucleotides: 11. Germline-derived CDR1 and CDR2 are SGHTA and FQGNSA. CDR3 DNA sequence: TGTGCCAGCAGCTTAGATCAGGGGGCGGAAGAGCGGTACTTC. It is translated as CASSLDQGAEERYF.

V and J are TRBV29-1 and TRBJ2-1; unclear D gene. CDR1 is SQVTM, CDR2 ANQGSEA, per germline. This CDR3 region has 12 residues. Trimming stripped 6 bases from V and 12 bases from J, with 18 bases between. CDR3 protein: CSVTPLFGGQFF. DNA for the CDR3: TGCAGCGTGACGCCATTGTTCGGTGGGCAGTTCTTC.

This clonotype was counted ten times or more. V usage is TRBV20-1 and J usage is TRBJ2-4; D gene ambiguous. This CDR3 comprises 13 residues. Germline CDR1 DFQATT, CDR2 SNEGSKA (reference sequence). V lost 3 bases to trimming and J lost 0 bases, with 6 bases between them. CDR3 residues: CSASDIAKNIQYF. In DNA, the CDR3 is TGCAGTGCTAGTGACATAGCCAAAAACATTCAGTACTTC.

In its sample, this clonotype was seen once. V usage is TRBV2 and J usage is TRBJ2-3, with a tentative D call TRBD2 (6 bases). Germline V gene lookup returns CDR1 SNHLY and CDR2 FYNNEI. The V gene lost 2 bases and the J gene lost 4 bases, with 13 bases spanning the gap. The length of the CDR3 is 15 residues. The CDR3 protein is CASSERRGSADTQYF. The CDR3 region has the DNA TGTGCCAGCAGTGAAAGGCGGGGAAGCGCAGATACGCAGTATTTT.

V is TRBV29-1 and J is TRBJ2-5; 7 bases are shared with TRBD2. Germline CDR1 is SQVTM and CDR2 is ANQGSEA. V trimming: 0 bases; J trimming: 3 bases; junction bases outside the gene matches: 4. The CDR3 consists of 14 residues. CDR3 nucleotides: TGCAGCGTTGAAGAATGGGGGGGGGAAGAGACCCAGTACTTC. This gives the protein CSVEEWGGEETQYF.

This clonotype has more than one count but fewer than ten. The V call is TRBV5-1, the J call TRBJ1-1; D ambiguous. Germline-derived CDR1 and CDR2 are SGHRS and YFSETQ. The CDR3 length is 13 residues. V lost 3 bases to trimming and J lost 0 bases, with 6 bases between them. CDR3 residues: CASSSQMNTEAFF. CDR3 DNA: TGCGCCAGCAGCTCTCAGATGAACACTGAAGCTTTCTTT.

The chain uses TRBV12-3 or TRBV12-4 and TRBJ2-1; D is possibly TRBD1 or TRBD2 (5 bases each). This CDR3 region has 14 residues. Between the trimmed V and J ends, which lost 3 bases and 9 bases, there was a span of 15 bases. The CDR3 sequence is CASSFGGSTSEQFF. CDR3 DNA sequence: TGTGCCAGCAGTTTTGGGGGTTCCACAAGTGAGCAGTTCTTC.

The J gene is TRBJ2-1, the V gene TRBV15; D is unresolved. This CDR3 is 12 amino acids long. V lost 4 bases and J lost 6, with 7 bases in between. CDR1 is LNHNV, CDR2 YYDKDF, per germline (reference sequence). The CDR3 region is CATSMLGNEQFF. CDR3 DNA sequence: TGTGCCACCAGCATGTTGGGCAATGAGCAGTTCTTC.

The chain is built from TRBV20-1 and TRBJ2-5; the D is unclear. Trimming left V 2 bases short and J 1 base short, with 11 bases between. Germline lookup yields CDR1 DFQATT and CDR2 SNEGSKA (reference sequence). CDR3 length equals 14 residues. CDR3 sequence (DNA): TGCAGTGCTAGACCACCGGGCCGCCAAGAGACCCAGTACTTC. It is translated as CSARPPGRQETQYF.

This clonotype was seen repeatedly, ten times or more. The CDR3 DNA reads as TGCGCCAGCAGCGTCGCGAACACCGGGGAGCTGTTTTTT. Its protein product is CASSVANTGELFF. The chain employs TRBV5-1 and TRBJ2-2, with D uncertain. This CDR3 is 13 amino acids long. Germline assignment: CDR1 SGHRS and CDR2 YFSETQ. Trimming shortened V by 4 bases and J by 0 bases, and 4 bases separated the two germline ends.